This entry concerns a single T cell receptor (beta chain). V gave up 1 base and J gave up 3 bases, with 7 bases separating them. Germline V lookup: CDR1 KGHSH, CDR2 LQKENI. The CDR3 covers 13 residues. This sample stems from a study of blood T cell repertoires in COVID-19. This table comes from immunoSEQ multiplex PCR, and its TCRdb copy is limited to in-frame clones, with some not included. The sample holds about 150,000 clones, 80% to 90% seen once. This sequence joins TRBV18 and TRBJ2-7; D unclear. The sequenced material came from peripheral blood. This sequence was found in a woman in her sixties or seventies with COVID-19, enrolled during active disease. DNA for the CDR3: TGTGCCAGCTCACCACTTGCAGACTACGAGCAGTACTTC. The encoded protein is CASSPLADYEQYF.